This T cell receptor (beta chain) was observed in a study of blood T cell repertoires in COVID-19. The wider study: Samples representing acute and convalescent COVID-19 were sourced from the United States, Italy and Spain.

Source study methods: Using reference gene primer amplification, nucleated cell counts were estimated. Repertoires were generated with immunoSEQ multiplex PCR, while TCRdb's copy carries only in-frame clones and drops some. That table is the source of V, J and clone size, and D and trimming were worked out from the DNA. Among about 240,000 clones listed, roughly 90% were seen once. The sequence was obtained from a man between 60 and 75 years old who had recovered from COVID-19. Sequenced sample: peripheral blood.

In DNA, the CDR3 is TGTGCCAGCAGCCCACGGACTAGCGGGGGGGGGTACAATGAGCAGTTCTTC. As protein: CASSPRTSGGGYNEQFF. This chain joins TRBV13 and TRBJ2-1, with 15 bases that match TRBD2. With 5 bases clipped from V and 4 bases from J, the junction kept 6 bases outside the gene matches. The CDR3 runs to 17 residues. The germline CDR1 and CDR2 sequences are PRHDT and FYEKMQ (reference sequence).